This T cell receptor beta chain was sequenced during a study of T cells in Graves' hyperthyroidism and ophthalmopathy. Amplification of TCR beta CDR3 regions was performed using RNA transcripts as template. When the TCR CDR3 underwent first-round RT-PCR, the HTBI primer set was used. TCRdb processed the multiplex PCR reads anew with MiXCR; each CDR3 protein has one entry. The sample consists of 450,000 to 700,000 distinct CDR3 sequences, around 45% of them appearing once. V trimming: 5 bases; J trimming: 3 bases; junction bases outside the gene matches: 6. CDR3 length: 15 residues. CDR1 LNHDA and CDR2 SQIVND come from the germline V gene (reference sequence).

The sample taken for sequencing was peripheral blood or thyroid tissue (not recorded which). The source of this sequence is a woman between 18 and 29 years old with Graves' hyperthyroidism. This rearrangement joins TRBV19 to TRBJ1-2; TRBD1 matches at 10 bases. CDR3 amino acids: CASSLGTGDHYGYTF. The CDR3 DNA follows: TGTGCCAGTAGTCTCGGGACAGGGGACCACTATGGCTACACCTTC.